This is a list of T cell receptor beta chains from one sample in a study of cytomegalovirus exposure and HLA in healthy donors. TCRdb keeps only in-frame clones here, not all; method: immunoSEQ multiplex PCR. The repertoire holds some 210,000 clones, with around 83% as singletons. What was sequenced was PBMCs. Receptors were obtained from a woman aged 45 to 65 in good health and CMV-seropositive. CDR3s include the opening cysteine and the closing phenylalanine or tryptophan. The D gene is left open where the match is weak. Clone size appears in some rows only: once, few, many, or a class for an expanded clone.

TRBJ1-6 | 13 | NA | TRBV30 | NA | CAWSVRGNSPLHF | TGTGCCTGGAGTGTACGGGGTAATTCACCCCTCCACTTT
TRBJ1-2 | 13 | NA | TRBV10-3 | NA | CAIREDEDYGYTF | TGTGCCATCAGGGAAGATGAGGACTATGGCTACACCTTC
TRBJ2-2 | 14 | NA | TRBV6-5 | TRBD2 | CASRLAGGTGELFF | TGTGCCAGCAGACTAGCGGGGGGTACCGGGGAGCTGTTTTTT
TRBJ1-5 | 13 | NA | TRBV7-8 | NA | CASSLDRSEPQHF | TGTGCCAGCAGCTTAGACAGGTCTGAGCCCCAGCATTTT
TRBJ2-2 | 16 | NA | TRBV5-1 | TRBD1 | CASSYVQGAGTGELFF | TGCGCCAGCAGCTACGTACAGGGGGCTGGCACCGGGGAGCTGTTTTTT
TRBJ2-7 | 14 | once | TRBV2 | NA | CASSDWRGYAEQYF | TGTGCCAGCAGTGACTGGCGGGGTTACGCCGAGCAGTACTTC
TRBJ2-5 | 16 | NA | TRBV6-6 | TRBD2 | CASSLKQAGGAETQYF | TGTGCCAGCAGTTTGAAACAAGCGGGGGGTGCTGAGACCCAGTACTTC
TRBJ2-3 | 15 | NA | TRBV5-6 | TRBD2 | CASTTIGGVGDTQYF | TGTGCCAGCACCACTATCGGGGGGGTTGGAGATACGCAGTATTTT
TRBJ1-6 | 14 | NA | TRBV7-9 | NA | CASSTGTENSPLHF | TGTGCCAGCAGCACCGGTACAGAGAATTCACCCCTCCACTTT
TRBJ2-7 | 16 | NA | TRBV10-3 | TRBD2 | CAISGAPSGGSYEQYF | TGTGCCATCAGTGGGGCCCCTAGCGGGGGGTCATACGAGCAGTACTTC
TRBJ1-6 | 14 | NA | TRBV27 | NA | CASSFQVSNSPLHF | TGTGCCAGCAGTTTCCAGGTTTCGAATTCACCCCTCCACTTT
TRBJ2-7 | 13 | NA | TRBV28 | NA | CASSFRGTYEQYF | TGTGCCAGCAGTTTTCGGGGTACCTACGAGCAGTACTTC
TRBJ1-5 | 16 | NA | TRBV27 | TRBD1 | CASSLSGRGLRQPQHF | TGTGCCAGCAGTTTGTCAGGCAGGGGGCTCCGTCAGCCCCAGCATTTT
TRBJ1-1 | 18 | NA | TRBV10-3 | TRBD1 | CAISESGQGAAPGTEAFF | TGTGCCATCAGTGAGTCCGGACAGGGGGCCGCCCCCGGCACTGAAGCTTTCTTT
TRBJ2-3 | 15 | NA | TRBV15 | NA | CATSTGGARGDTQYF | TGTGCCACCAGCACTGGGGGAGCGCGGGGAGATACGCAGTATTTT
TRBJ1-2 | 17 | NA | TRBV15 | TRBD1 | CATSRDPRQGVTYGYTF | TGTGCCACCAGCAGAGATCCCCGACAGGGTGTGACCTATGGCTACACCTTC
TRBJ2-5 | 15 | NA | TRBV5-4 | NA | CASSFAGSDQETQYF | TGTGCCAGCAGCTTCGCAGGTTCCGACCAAGAGACCCAGTACTTC
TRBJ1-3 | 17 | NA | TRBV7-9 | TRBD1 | CSSSDGQVGVRGNTIYF | TGTTCCAGCAGCGACGGACAGGTCGGGGTCCGTGGAAACACCATATATTTT
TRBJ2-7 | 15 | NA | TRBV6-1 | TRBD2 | CASSEGGGLAYEQYF | TGTGCCAGCAGTGAAGGGGGAGGGCTAGCCTACGAGCAGTACTTC
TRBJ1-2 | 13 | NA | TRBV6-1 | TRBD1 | CASSTRRTGGYTF | TGTGCCAGCAGTACTCGCCGGACAGGTGGCTACACCTTC
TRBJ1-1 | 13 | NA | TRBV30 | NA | CAWSVRSGLVAFF | TGTGCCTGGAGTGTACGCTCGGGGTTGGTAGCTTTCTTT
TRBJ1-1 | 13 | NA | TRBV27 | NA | CASSGQMGTEAFF | TGTGCCAGCTCAGGGCAAATGGGCACTGAAGCTTTCTTT